This TCR beta chain is drawn from a study of blood T cell repertoires in COVID-19. Overall study: PBMCs, B-cell-depleted T cells, or T cells were the source of the cDNA or gDNA that made up the material.

This CDR3 region has 16 residues. The germline V and J ends were trimmed by 4 bases and 0 bases, with 16 bases remaining between them. Germline CDR1 LNHDA, CDR2 SQIVND (reference sequence). TCRdb's copy holds only in-frame clones and misses some; the assay was immunoSEQ multiplex PCR. The sample consists of about 400,000 clones, 89% of them appearing once. Two negative PCRs, clearance, or symptom resolution characterized the recovered Cohort 3 donors. This clonotype originated in a woman in her twenties or thirties who had recovered from COVID-19. Specimen: PBMCs or T cells enriched from blood (not recorded which). This chain uses TRBV19 with TRBJ2-7; D might be TRBD1 (6 bases). The CDR3 nucleotides read TGTGCCAGTAGTACCCTGGTCCAGGGGACCTCCTACGAGCAGTACTTC. Residues: CASSTLVQGTSYEQYF.